The 30 T cell receptor beta chains listed next were all sequenced from one sample in a study of Ad26.COV2.S vaccination and SARS-CoV-2 variants. This table comes from immunoSEQ multiplex PCR, and its TCRdb copy is limited to in-frame clones, with some not included. The data contain around 100,000 clones, approximately 81% of them singletons. Sequences were derived from peripheral blood, sampled after recovery from COVID-19. The receptor set was obtained from a human donor who had recovered from COVID-19.

The chain employs TRBV12-5 and TRBJ1-2; TRBD1 agrees at 8 bases. This CDR3 is built from 18 residues. J gave up 4 bases and V 0 bases, and 13 bases lay outside the gene matches. Germline V gives CDR1 LGHNT, CDR2 FRNRAP. This chain's CDR3 is CASGLVGRTQGAAYGYTF. The CDR3, as DNA: TGTGCTAGTGGTTTGGTTGGTCGTACTCAGGGGGCGGCCTATGGCTACACCTTC.

The J gene is TRBJ2-2, the V gene TRBV19; D remains unclear. Germline V CDR1 and CDR2: LNHDA, SQIVND (reference sequence). The CDR3 extends over 15 amino acids. With 5 bases removed from V and 0 bases from J, the gap between germline ends came to 10 bases. The CDR3 region has the DNA TGTGCCAGTAGTCCGACATACGCGAACACCGGGGAGCTGTTTTTT. Its translation: CASSPTYANTGELFF. The full variable domain, its missing parts supplied by reference TRBV19 and TRBJ2-2, is DGGITQSPKYLFRKEGQNVTLSCEQNLNHDAMYWYRQDPGQGLRLIYYSQIVNDFQKGDIAEGYSVSREKKESFPLTVTSAQKNPTAFYLCASSPTYANTGELFFGEGSRLTVL.

This chain uses TRBV7-6 with TRBJ1-5; the D gene is possibly TRBD1 (6 bases). The CDR3 runs to 15 residues. Trimming shortened V by 2 bases and J by 4 bases, and 12 bases separated the two germline ends. Germline CDR1 SGHVS, CDR2 FNYEAQ. CDR3 nucleotides: TGTGCCAGCAGCTTAAAGGGGGGTACAAATCAGCCCCAGCATTTT. Residues: CASSLKGGTNQPQHF.

The rearrangement joins TRBV21-1 to TRBJ2-1; the table names TRBD2, a call not compared with the DNA. TRBV21-1 is assigned pseudogene status. The CDR3 covers 16 residues. CDR3 amino acids: CASSKESGRSYNEQFF. The DNA for the CDR3 is TGTGCCAGCAGCAAGGAGAGCGGGAGGTCCTACAATGAGCAGTTCTTC.

This clone showed up just once. The V call is TRBV7-9, the J call TRBJ2-3; D is possibly TRBD1 (6 bases). V dropped 5 bases and J dropped 1 base, with 19 bases sitting between them. The CDR3 totals 17 residues. Germline-derived CDR1 and CDR2 are SEHNR and FQNEAQ (reference sequence). CDR3: CASSSRMGTGRTDTQYF. The CDR3 region has the DNA TGTGCCAGCAGCAGCCGTATGGGAACAGGGCGCACAGATACGCAGTATTTT. The whole variable domain, filled in from reference TRBV7-9 and TRBJ2-3, reads DTGVSQNPRHKITKRGQNVTFRCDPISEHNRLYWYRQTLGQGPEFLTYFQNEAQLEKSRLLSDRFSAERPKGSFSTLEIQRTEQGDSAMYLCASSSRMGTGRTDTQYFGPGTRLTVL.

J is TRBJ2-5 and V is TRBV28; the match to TRBD1 covers 7 bases. Germline lookup yields CDR1 MDHEN and CDR2 SYDVKM. After removal of 6 bases from V and 0 bases from J, the junction contained 10 bases not matched to a gene. The CDR3 is made up of 16 amino acids. The CDR3 DNA reads as TGTGCCAGCAGGCCAGACAGGGCGCTATACCAAGAGACCCAGTACTTC. Its translation: CASRPDRALYQETQYF.

V gene TRBV6-2 or TRBV6-3 combines with J gene TRBJ2-5, with 7 positions matching TRBD2. Germline-derived CDR1 and CDR2 are MNHEY and SVGEGT. This CDR3 comprises 14 residues. V was pared by 5 bases and J by 4 bases, with 7 bases of the junction left unmatched. The CDR3 nucleotides are TGTGCCAGCAGTAGGGACTACCCTACAGAGACCCAGTACTTC. This encodes CASSRDYPTETQYF.

The chain joins TRBV28 to TRBJ1-5, with TRBD1 as a possible D gene (6 bases). This CDR3 region has 13 residues. V lost 8 bases and J lost 1, with 9 bases in between. CDR1 is MDHEN and CDR2 is SYDVKM in the germline V gene. In DNA form, the CDR3 reads TGTGCCAGCCGGGGGCAGAGCAATCAGCCCCAGCATTTT. It specifies CASRGQSNQPQHF.

The chain combines TRBV18 with TRBJ2-2, with TRBD2 identical over 14 bases. Germline CDR1 reads KGHSH; CDR2 reads LQKENI. The CDR3 is made up of 17 amino acids. V lost 2 bases, J lost 7 bases, and 6 bases stayed unmatched. CDR3 sequence: CASSPRTSGRKNGELFF. Written as DNA, the CDR3 is TGTGCCAGCTCACCAAGGACTAGCGGGAGGAAGAACGGGGAGCTGTTTTTT.

The CDR3 DNA reads as TGTGCCAGCAGTTACGCCTTATGGGGGGAGGGTTCACCCCTCCACTTT. As protein: CASSYALWGEGSPLHF. This chain connects TRBV6-6 to TRBJ1-6, with D possibly matching TRBD1 (5 bases). Germline-derived CDR1 and CDR2 are MNHNY and SVGAGI (reference sequence). This CDR3 contains 16 residues. The germline V and J ends were trimmed by 2 bases and 9 bases, with 17 bases remaining between them.

This clone was recorded only once. J is TRBJ2-1 and V is TRBV4-3, with TRBD1 as a possible D gene (6 bases). V gave up 0 bases and J gave up 1 base, with 10 bases separating them. CDR1 and CDR2 (germline): LGHNA, YSLEER. The CDR3 covers 16 residues. The CDR3 protein is CASSQDPRGSYNEQFF. The CDR3 nucleotides are TGCGCCAGCAGCCAAGATCCCAGGGGATCCTACAATGAGCAGTTCTTC.

V usage is TRBV25-1 and J usage is TRBJ2-3; 12 nucleotides match TRBD2. Germline CDR1 reads MGHDK; CDR2 reads SYGVNS. The CDR3 loop spans 15 amino acids. Trimming took 4 bases from V and 7 from J; bases not matched to a gene: 6. The CDR3 nucleotides read TGTGCCAGCAGTGTGTCTAGCGGGAGGGCGAATACGCAGTATTTT. The encoded protein is CASSVSSGRANTQYF.

This rearrangement joins TRBV11-3 to TRBJ2-3; the match to TRBD1 covers 8 bases. Germline CDR1 SGHNT, CDR2 YENEEA. The CDR3 contains 14 residues. V lost 6 bases to trimming and J lost 2 bases; unmatched junction nucleotides: 4. CDR3 DNA sequence: TGTGCCAGCAGGGACAGGGATTTCACAGATACGCAGTATTTT. This encodes CASRDRDFTDTQYF. Full variable domain (remainder filled in from reference TRBV11-3 and TRBJ2-3): EAGVVQSPRYKIIEKKQPVAFWCNPISGHNTLYWYLQNLGQGPELLIRYENEEAVDDSQLPKDRFSAERLKGVDSTLKIQPAELGDSAVYLCASRDRDFTDTQYFGPGTRLTVL.

V gene TRBV7-2 combines with J gene TRBJ2-1; TRBD1 agrees at 8 bases. The CDR3 spans 15 residues. With 4 bases clipped from V and 2 bases from J, the junction kept 4 bases outside the gene matches. Germline V gives CDR1 SGHTA, CDR2 FQGNSA. In DNA, the CDR3 is TGTGCCAGCAGCTCCCAGGGGGCCGCCTACAATGAGCAGTTCTTC. Protein: CASSSQGAAYNEQFF.

The chain has TRBV28 and TRBJ1-5; 7 bases map to TRBD1. This CDR3 is 14 amino acids long. V trimming: 6 bases; J trimming: 7 bases; junction bases outside the gene matches: 9. Germline V lookup: CDR1 MDHEN, CDR2 SYDVKM. The CDR3, as DNA: TGTGCCAGCAGAACCTACAGGGGTCGACAGCCCCAGCATTTT. Protein product: CASRTYRGRQPQHF.

J is TRBJ2-1 and V is TRBV24-1; unclear D gene. Looked up from germline, CDR1 is KGHDR and CDR2 is SFDVKD. The CDR3 loop spans 12 amino acids. CDR3 in DNA: TGTTCGACTCCCTCAATGTACAATGAGCAGTTCTTC. Amino acids: CSTPSMYNEQFF.

The chain joins TRBV14 to TRBJ2-7; TRBD2 agrees at 11 bases. Trimming removed 4 bases from V and 3 bases from J; junction bases left unmatched: 2. Looked up from germline, CDR1 is SGHDN and CDR2 is FVKESK. The CDR3 spans 14 residues. The CDR3 sequence: CASSLAGGNYEQYF. The CDR3 DNA is TGTGCCAGCAGCCTAGCGGGAGGGAACTACGAGCAGTACTTC.

This chain uses TRBV29-1 with TRBJ2-1, with D unclear. Germline V CDR1 and CDR2: SQVTM, ANQGSEA. The CDR3 covers 10 residues. The V gene lost 1 base and the J gene lost 11 bases, with 6 bases spanning the gap. CDR3 in DNA: TGCAGCGTTGAAGGCGGAAAGCAGTTCTTC. Amino acids: CSVEGGKQFF.

This clone was found a few times. The chain carries TRBV4-1 and TRBJ2-1; 10 bases are shared with TRBD2. CDR3 length: 16 residues. V shed 1 base, J shed 4 bases, and the junction held 4 bases outside the gene matches. Germline CDR1 MGHRA, CDR2 YSYEKL. The CDR3 nucleotides are TGCGCCAGCAGCCAAGCTAGCGGGAGACCTTACAATGAGCAGTTCTTC. Encoded protein: CASSQASGRPYNEQFF.

J is TRBJ2-1 and V is TRBV9, with 10 bases matching TRBD1. In germline, CDR1 is SGDLS, CDR2 YYNGEE. V lost 5 bases and J lost 2; bases outside the gene matches: 4. The CDR3 consists of 15 residues. The CDR3 is CASRGTGAAYNEQFF. DNA of the CDR3: TGTGCCAGCAGGGGGACAGGGGCTGCCTACAATGAGCAGTTCTTC.

This sequence joins TRBV5-1 and TRBJ2-3; possible D gene TRBD1, 6 bases. V lost 2 bases and J lost 3, with 10 bases in between. The CDR3 runs 14 residues. Germline CDR1 and CDR2: SGHRS and YFSETQ. The chain's CDR3 is CASSLGQRTDTQYF. The DNA of the CDR3 is TGCGCCAGCAGCTTAGGACAGAGGACAGATACGCAGTATTTT.

The chain carries TRBV10-2 and TRBJ2-1; 12 nucleotides align to TRBD2. The CDR3 is 16 amino acids. V trimming: 4 bases; J trimming: 5 bases; junction bases outside the gene matches: 6. From germline, CDR1 is WSHSY and CDR2 SAAADI. CDR3 in amino acids: CASSGPSGRDHNEQFF. The CDR3 DNA follows: TGCGCCAGCAGTGGCCCTAGCGGGAGGGACCACAATGAGCAGTTCTTC.

V and J are TRBV28 and TRBJ2-7; 7 bases line up with TRBD1. V shed 4 bases and J 2 bases; nucleotides not matched to a gene: 5. CDR1 and CDR2 (germline): MDHEN, SYDVKM. The CDR3 spans 14 residues. CDR3 sequence (DNA): TGTGCCAGCAGTTCGGGACAGTTTACCTACGAGCAGTACTTC. This translates into CASSSGQFTYEQYF.

CDR3 in DNA: TGTGCCAGCAGCTTAGGGGACACAGATACGCAGTATTTT. It specifies CASSLGDTDTQYF. The chain carries TRBV7-9 and TRBJ2-3; D not resolved. V gave up 1 base and J gave up 2 bases, with 4 bases separating them. This CDR3 spans 13 amino acids. Germline CDR1 is SEHNR and CDR2 is FQNEAQ (reference sequence).

The J gene is TRBJ1-5, the V gene TRBV2; D is unresolved. Trimming cost V 5 bases and J 2 bases, with 13 bases left between them. The CDR3 is 15 residues long. Per germline, CDR1 SNHLY and CDR2 FYNNEI. The chain's CDR3 is CASSRVSGGNQPQHF. In DNA form, the CDR3 reads TGTGCCAGCAGTCGAGTCAGTGGGGGCAATCAGCCCCAGCATTTT.

In regard to this clone: The sample carries other DNA sequences with the same CDR3. The chain carries TRBV28 and TRBJ1-5; TRBD1 is a possible D gene (6 bases). Germline CDR1 reads MDHEN; CDR2 reads SYDVKM. V lost 5 bases and J 0 bases, leaving 11 bases between the germline ends. The CDR3 consists of 15 residues. The DNA of the CDR3 is TGTGCCAGCAGTCTAGGACAGTATAGCAATCAGCCCCAGCATTTT. As protein: CASSLGQYSNQPQHF.

The V and J genes are TRBV2 and TRBJ1-5, with 7 nucleotides matching TRBD1. Trimming at V came to 2 bases and at J to 3 bases, leaving 4 bases not matched to a gene. The V gene's germline CDR1 is SNHLY and CDR2 FYNNEI. The CDR3 runs to 15 residues. CDR3 residues: CASSELDRPNQPQHF. The CDR3 nucleotides are TGTGCCAGCAGTGAATTGGACAGGCCCAATCAGCCCCAGCATTTT.

The rearrangement links TRBV27 to TRBJ1-5; D perhaps matches TRBD1 (6 bases). Per the germline V gene, CDR1 is MNHEY and CDR2 is SMNVEV (reference sequence). V was clipped by 9 bases and J by 7 bases, with 16 bases between them. The CDR3 loop spans 13 amino acids. The CDR3: CASRGQGIQPQHF. The CDR3 DNA reads as TGTGCCAGTCGGGGGCAGGGGATCCAGCCCCAGCATTTT.

The sample holds one count of this clone. The chain employs TRBV7-3 and TRBJ2-2; TRBD1 aligns across 7 bases. This CDR3 has 14 amino acids. V trimming: 5 bases; J trimming: 3 bases; junction bases outside the gene matches: 3. Per the germline V gene, CDR1 is SGHTA and CDR2 is FQGTGA. DNA of the CDR3: TGTGCCAGCAGCACGGGACAGCACACCGGGGAGCTGTTTTTT. It yields the protein CASSTGQHTGELFF.

This clone has more than one count but fewer than ten. This sequence joins TRBV4-3 and TRBJ1-3, with a tentative D call TRBD1 (6 bases). The CDR3 consists of 17 residues. The V end was cut by 0 bases, the J end by 4 bases, with 16 bases between. Germline-derived CDR1 and CDR2 are LGHNA and YSLEER. This chain's CDR3 is CASSQEGRLGTGNTIYF. The DNA for the CDR3 is TGCGCCAGCAGCCAAGAGGGACGTTTGGGGACAGGAAACACCATATATTTT.